The source of this T cell receptor (beta chain) is a study of PD-1 blockade in classical Hodgkin lymphoma (dated by TCRdb to the early 2020s). With respect to the entire study: The study used CyTOF and TCR beta sequencing to define a peripheral blood immune signature of response to PD-1 blockade in classical Hodgkin lymphoma.

This clone has only a few counts. It lacks a known antigen. No much larger clone exists at a distance of one base, and base qualities are not known. Paper-wide results and their limitations: Baseline TCR diversity was reported as lower in newly diagnosed patients than in healthy donors, and lower still in relapsed/refractory patients. Only a single clinical trial cohort was studied, and what caused the repertoire differences, possibly disease activity or prior therapy, remained undefined.

This specimen's time point label, interpreted: newly diagnosed, previously untreated cHL patient sample. To serve as a comparison group for the relapsed/refractory trial patients, PBMCs were sequenced from patients with newly diagnosed, previously untreated classical Hodgkin lymphoma. After peripheral blood was drawn into 8 mL Vacutainer Cell Preparation Tubes, PBMCs were isolated by centrifugation and then cryopreserved. The Qiagen DNeasy kit was used to extract genomic DNA from unsorted PBMCs and from the negatively selected CD4+ and CD8+ fractions. TCR beta CDR3 regions were subjected to amplification by immunoSEQ multiplex PCR with primers that anneal to V and J segments. A synthetic immune receptor repertoire was used to minimize amplification bias, and any remaining bias was removed computationally after sequencing. Processing in the source paper ran as follows. Repertoire diversity was quantified as the Shannon entropy index using custom Python scripts. Unsorted, CD4+ and CD8+ repertoires were examined separately, except in combined analyses, for which CD4+ and CD8+ sequences were merged in silico. Sourced from immuneACCESS, this table was stored by TCRdb with only in-frame sequences that have V and J called. A share of the clones is absent; for the studies checked, an unresolved V gene accounts for under half, and the remainder has no known explanation. That table gives V, J and clone size, and the DNA gave D and trimming. For this sample there are 70,000 or so clones; 93% appear just once. Of the sample, about 2.8% falls within the top ten clones.

The germline V gene sets CDR1 to SNHLY and CDR2 to FYNNEI. From the cysteine up to the phenylalanine, the CDR3 has a length of 14 residues. Kept here is only the CDR3 DNA, which spans 42 bases and is read in frame from base 1. At the junction V is shortened by 1 base and J by 8 bases, with 14 bases in between. The rearranged chain carries TRBV2 and TRBJ1-2, with no reliable assignment of the D segment. This TCR was recovered from a human donor with classical Hodgkin lymphoma. Sequencing was carried out using peripheral blood mononuclear cells (PBMCs). At the DNA level, the sequence is TGTGCCAGCAGTGAAGTTGAGCAGAATGGGGGCTACACCTTC. Translated, this gives CASSEVEQNGGYTF.